This T cell receptor beta chain was found in a study of cytomegalovirus exposure and HLA in healthy donors. Study-level findings and limits: Available immune exposure information was restricted to CMV serostatus only.

The primer mix had 60 Vbeta and 13 Jbeta primers. The table came from immunoSEQ multiplex PCR; TCRdb's copy has only in-frame clones and leaves some out. The data contain more than 150,000 clones, around 86% of them singletons. The V gene end was trimmed by 1 base and the J gene end by 1 base; junction bases not matched to a gene: 7. CDR3 size: 17 residues. Germline CDR1 and CDR2: SQVTM and ANQGSEA. About this clone: Its antigen remains unknown.

The TCR sequence derives from a man in his forties in good health and CMV-seropositive. J is TRBJ2-5 and V is TRBV29-1, with 12 nucleotides matching TRBD1. Material: PBMCs. In DNA, the CDR3 is TGCAGCGTTGAAGGCCCCGGGACAGGGGGCCGCCAAGAGACCCAGTACTTC. This gives the protein CSVEGPGTGGRQETQYF. The full variable domain, rest sourced from reference TRBV29-1 and TRBJ2-5, is SAVISQKPSRDICQRGTSLTIQCQVDSQVTMMFWYRQQPGQSLTLIATANQGSEATYESGFVIDKFPISRPNLTFSTLTVSNMSPEDSSIYLCSVEGPGTGGRQETQYFGPGTRLLVL.